The 26 T cell receptor beta chains listed next were all sequenced from one sample in a study of OX40 agonist ivuxolimab in advanced cancers. The library was obtained by the immunoSEQ multiplex PCR assay. TCRdb stores this immuneACCESS table with in-frame sequences only. Part of the clones is absent; in the studies checked, under half of the shortfall reflects unresolved V genes, and no reason is known for the rest. The sample yields fewer than 65,000 clones; around 83% were counted once. The top ten clonotypes cover around 30% of the sample. The sequencing used CD4+ or CD8+ T cells sorted from blood, collected in a trial of the OX40 agonist ivuxolimab. The source is an adult with an advanced solid tumor such as melanoma, head and neck, liver or kidney cancer.

The V and J genes are TRBV28 and TRBJ1-2; 12 bases line up with TRBD1. The junction had 7 bases not matched to a gene; V was cut back by 7 bases and J by 13 bases. The CDR3 runs 12 residues. Per germline, CDR1 MDHEN and CDR2 SYDVKM. CDR3 nucleotide sequence: TGTGCCAGCATGGGGACAGGGGGCCTCGGCACCTTC. Its protein product is CASMGTGGLGTF.

As regards this clone: This specimen includes other DNA sequences encoding the same CDR3. The V call is TRBV5-4, the J call TRBJ2-5; tentatively, D is TRBD1 or TRBD2 (5 bases each). CDR1 is SGHNT and CDR2 is YYREEE in the germline V gene (reference sequence). Trimming cost V 2 bases and J 3 bases, with 8 bases left between them. The CDR3 loop spans 13 amino acids. CDR3 DNA sequence: TGTGCCAGCAGCTTAAGAGGGGAAGAGACCCAGTACTTC. Protein sequence: CASSLRGEETQYF.

The gene calls are TRBV29-1 and TRBJ2-1; 12 positions match TRBD2. Germline assignment: CDR1 SQVTM and CDR2 ANQGSEA. This CDR3 comprises 12 residues. CDR3 protein: CSTSGGYNEQFF. The CDR3 DNA reads as TGCTCGACTAGCGGGGGCTACAATGAGCAGTTCTTC.

This clone was counted once. V usage is TRBV30 and J usage is TRBJ2-7, with D perhaps TRBD2 (6 bases). The V end lost 2 bases, the J end lost 6 bases, and 8 bases lay between the germline ends. Per germline, CDR1 GTSNPN and CDR2 SVGIG (reference sequence). This CDR3 region has 11 residues. CDR3 nucleotide sequence: TGTGCCTGGAGTATGACTAGCGAGCAGTACTTC. This sequence encodes CAWSMTSEQYF. The full variable domain, completed using reference TRBV30 and TRBJ2-7, is SQTIHQWPATLVQPVGSPLSLECTVEGTSNPNLYWYRQAAGRGLQLLFYSVGIGQISSEVPQNLSASRPQDRQFILSSKKLLLSDSGFYLCAWSMTSEQYFGPGTRLTVT.

The gene calls are TRBV10-1 and TRBJ2-4; D is unresolved. Germline V gene data show CDR1 as WNHNN and CDR2 as SYGVQD (reference sequence). V was trimmed by 3 bases and J by 7 bases, leaving 10 bases between them. The CDR3 extends over 13 amino acids. The CDR3 protein is CASSESPKNIQYF. The CDR3 DNA follows: TGCGCCAGCAGTGAATCACCTAAGAACATTCAGTACTTC.

V and J are TRBV6-1 and TRBJ1-1; 7 positions agree with TRBD1. V lost 4 bases to trimming and J lost 4 bases; unmatched junction nucleotides: 9. This CDR3 spans 15 amino acids. CDR1 is MNHNS, CDR2 SASEGT, per germline. CDR3 DNA sequence: TGTGCCAGCAGTGGACAGGCCGCAGGGGGCACTGAAGCTTTCTTT. It is translated as CASSGQAAGGTEAFF.

The chain uses TRBV18 and TRBJ2-7; no firm D call. The CDR3 is made up of 15 amino acids. Trimming stripped 4 bases from V and 5 bases from J, with 18 bases between. CDR1 is KGHSH and CDR2 is LQKENI in the germline V gene. CDR3: CASSLGSNWGDEQYF. The DNA for the CDR3 is TGTGCCAGCTCACTGGGGTCGAATTGGGGTGACGAGCAGTACTTC.

Notes on this clone: Other DNA sequences of this sample code for an identical CDR3. The chain couples TRBV7-2 to TRBJ2-2; D is unclear. This CDR3 region has 15 residues. Trimming cost V 1 base and J 0 bases, with 6 bases left between them. Germline values: CDR1 SGHTA, CDR2 FQGNSA. CDR3 protein: CASSLGPANTGELFF. CDR3 nucleotide sequence: TGTGCCAGCAGCTTAGGGCCTGCGAACACCGGGGAGCTGTTTTTT.

The V call is TRBV30, the J call TRBJ1-4; weak D call: TRBD1 (6 bases). V lost 3 bases to trimming and J lost 7 bases, with 15 bases between them. The CDR3 runs to 14 residues. Germline assignment: CDR1 GTSNPN and CDR2 SVGIG (reference sequence). DNA of the CDR3: TGTGCCTGGAGCCTGGACAGACGGGGTGAAAAACTGTTTTTT. This codes for CAWSLDRRGEKLFF.

This chain connects TRBV2 to TRBJ1-1, with D perhaps matching TRBD1 (6 bases). CDR3 length: 14 amino acids. Germline V gene sequence: CDR1 SNHLY, CDR2 FYNNEI. The V gene lost 3 bases and the J gene lost 1 base, with 9 bases spanning the gap. This chain's CDR3 is CASSEIRGNTEAFF. The CDR3, as DNA: TGTGCCAGCAGTGAGATCAGGGGGAACACTGAAGCTTTCTTT.

The chain links TRBV7-6 to TRBJ1-1; D is undetermined. Trimming took off 1 base at V and 1 base at J, with 7 bases between the two ends. The CDR3 contains 14 residues. The germline V gene encodes CDR1 SGHVS and CDR2 FNYEAQ. The CDR3 here is CASSLELGNTEAFF. The DNA of the CDR3 is TGTGCCAGCAGCTTAGAATTAGGGAACACTGAAGCTTTCTTT.

At least ten counts were recorded for this clone. The gene calls are TRBV11-2 and TRBJ2-7; TRBD2 matches at 14 bases. CDR3 size: 18 residues. Germline values: CDR1 SGHAT, CDR2 FQNNGV. Losses at the gene ends were 5 bases for V and 2 bases for J; bases not matched to a gene: 11. The CDR3 here is CASSPGRGLAGVAYEQYF. The DNA for the CDR3 is TGTGCCAGCAGCCCCGGTCGGGGACTAGCGGGGGTTGCCTACGAGCAGTACTTC.

The DNA of the CDR3 is TGTGCCAGCGGAGGGACCTTCACAGATACGCAGTATTTT. It specifies CASGGTFTDTQYF. The gene calls are TRBV6-1 and TRBJ2-3; D may be TRBD2 (6 bases). Trimming removed 8 bases at V and 2 bases at J, with 11 bases between. The CDR3 extends over 13 amino acids. Germline assignment: CDR1 MNHNS and CDR2 SASEGT.

CDR3 residues: CAWSRGVGELFF. CDR3 DNA: TGTGCCTGGAGCAGGGGGGTCGGGGAGCTGTTTTTT. This sequence joins TRBV30 and TRBJ2-2, with D perhaps TRBD1 (7 bases). This CDR3 spans 12 amino acids. Per germline, CDR1 GTSNPN and CDR2 SVGIG (reference sequence). The V gene lost 3 bases and the J gene lost 7 bases, with 9 bases spanning the gap.

The chain carries TRBV13 and TRBJ1-1; possibly TRBD1 for D (6 bases). This CDR3 spans 14 amino acids. Between the trimmed V and J ends, which lost 5 bases and 4 bases, there was a span of 14 bases. Germline V gene lookup returns CDR1 PRHDT and CDR2 FYEKMQ (reference sequence). The CDR3: CASSHGGRATEAFF. Here the CDR3 DNA reads TGTGCCAGCAGCCACGGGGGCAGGGCCACTGAAGCTTTCTTT.

The rearrangement links TRBV28 to TRBJ2-1, with D possibly matching TRBD1 (6 bases). CDR3 size: 14 residues. Germline CDR1 reads MDHEN; CDR2 reads SYDVKM. The V and J ends lost 3 bases and 3 bases respectively, with 9 bases between them. The CDR3 sequence: CASSLQGSYNEQFF. CDR3 bases: TGTGCCAGCAGTTTGCAGGGGAGCTACAATGAGCAGTTCTTC.

The chain carries TRBV7-2 and TRBJ1-2, with D perhaps matching TRBD1 (6 bases). The CDR3 runs to 16 residues. Germline V gene data show CDR1 as SGHTA and CDR2 as FQGNSA. V was clipped by 2 bases and J by 5 bases, with 18 bases between them. The CDR3 nucleotides are TGTGCCAGCAGCTTAAGCGGGGGGACATTCATTTATGGCTACACCTTC. It codes for CASSLSGGTFIYGYTF.

This rearrangement joins TRBV4-1 to TRBJ2-1; D may match TRBD1 or TRBD2 (5 bases each). Trimming took off 0 bases at V and 3 bases at J, with 6 bases between the two ends. Germline V CDR1 and CDR2: MGHRA, YSYEKL. This CDR3 region has 14 residues. The CDR3 bases are TGCGCCAGCAGCCAAGAGGGGGTCTACAATGAGCAGTTCTTC. Its protein is CASSQEGVYNEQFF.

The V gene is TRBV5-6, the J gene TRBJ2-5; D remains unclear. Germline CDR1 SGHDT, CDR2 YYEEEE. The CDR3 length is 16 residues. V was clipped by 0 bases and J by 3 bases, with 15 bases between them. CDR3 nucleotide sequence: TGTGCCAGCAGCTTGGAGGTCGGAGCGAGAGAAGAGACCCAGTACTTC. Translated, it gives CASSLEVGAREETQYF.

The CDR3 loop is CASSRTGSGNTIYF. CDR3 DNA: TGTGCCAGCAGTCGGACAGGCTCTGGAAACACCATATATTTT. The chain is built from TRBV6-6 and TRBJ1-3, with TRBD1 identical over 7 bases. With V trimmed by 5 bases and J by 0 bases, 1 base remained unmatched. The length of the CDR3 is 14 residues. Germline CDR1 reads MNHNY; CDR2 reads SVGAGI (reference sequence).

In its sample, this clone was seen a few times. The chain couples TRBV4-1 to TRBJ2-7, with 8 bases matching TRBD1. In germline, CDR1 is MGHRA, CDR2 YSYEKL. There are 14 residues in the CDR3. The ends lost 4 bases at V and 3 bases at J; junction bases unmatched: 5. The CDR3 DNA reads TGCGCCAGCAGCCCGGGACAGGCCTACTACGAGCAGTACTTC. As protein: CASSPGQAYYEQYF.

This clone was observed a few times. The genes are TRBV7-9 and TRBJ1-5; D perhaps matches TRBD1 (5 bases). V was clipped by 1 base and J by 0 bases, with 10 bases between them. There are 16 residues in the CDR3. Germline V CDR1 and CDR2: SEHNR, FQNEAQ (reference sequence). The CDR3 spells CASSLEGRGSNQPQHF. The CDR3 DNA is TGTGCCAGCAGCTTAGAAGGTAGGGGTAGCAATCAGCCCCAGCATTTT.

The V call is TRBV29-1, the J call TRBJ2-2; possibly TRBD1 or TRBD2 for D (5 bases each). With 4 bases removed from V and 3 bases from J, the gap between germline ends came to 9 bases. The germline CDR1 and CDR2 sequences are SQVTM and ANQGSEA. This CDR3 spans 13 amino acids. CDR3 protein: CSVGQGDTGELFF. The DNA of the CDR3 is TGCAGCGTTGGTCAGGGAGACACCGGGGAGCTGTTTTTT.

This clone appeared a few times. This chain joins TRBV7-2 and TRBJ1-3; 7 bases match TRBD1. From germline, CDR1 is SGHTA and CDR2 FQGNSA. Trimming at V came to 5 bases and at J to 3 bases, leaving 7 bases not matched to a gene. There are 15 residues in the CDR3. The CDR3 DNA follows: TGTGCCAGCAGCAGAACAGGGGCGGGTGGAAACACCATATATTTT. Amino acids: CASSRTGAGGNTIYF.

Only a few counts were recorded for this clone. V gene TRBV27 combines with J gene TRBJ2-3; D is undetermined. The V gene's germline CDR1 is MNHEY and CDR2 SMNVEV (reference sequence). The CDR3 has 13 residues. V was pared by 6 bases and J by 3 bases, with 10 bases between. CDR3 loop: CASRILSTDTQYF. The CDR3 bases are TGTGCCAGCAGGATTCTCAGTACAGATACGCAGTATTTT.

The chain couples TRBV14 to TRBJ1-5; D gene uncertain. Per germline, CDR1 SGHDN and CDR2 FVKESK. V was trimmed by 0 bases and J by 6 bases, leaving 6 bases between them. CDR3 length: 13 amino acids. The CDR3 protein is CASSQDTSQPQHF. The CDR3 bases are TGTGCCAGCAGCCAAGATACTTCTCAGCCCCAGCATTTT. Combining the CDR3 with reference TRBV14 and TRBJ1-5 gives the whole variable domain EAGVTQFPSHSVIEKGQTVTLRCDPISGHDNLYWYRRVMGKEIKFLLHFVKESKQDESGMPNNRFLAERTGGTYSTLKVQPAELEDSGVYFCASSQDTSQPQHFGDGTRLSIL.